This T cell receptor (beta chain) was found in a study of blood T cell repertoires in COVID-19. The CDR3 consists of 16 residues. Germline-derived CDR1 and CDR2 are LGHDT and YNNKEL (reference sequence). V gave up 5 bases and J gave up 1 base; unmatched junction bases: 5. Assay used: immunoSEQ multiplex PCR; TCRdb lists only in-frame clones, some missing. The table includes 250,000 to 300,000 clones, around 90% detected once. This clone came up once. V gene TRBV3-1 (or the pseudogene TRBV3-2) combines with J gene TRBJ1-2; TRBD1 matches 12 bases. Sequenced: PBMCs or T cells enriched from blood (not recorded which). The sequence derives from a woman aged 40 to 55 who had recovered from COVID-19. CDR3 residues: CASSSGTGGSNYGYTF. CDR3 DNA sequence: TGTGCCAGCAGCTCGGGGACAGGGGGCAGTAACTATGGCTACACCTTC.